This T cell receptor (beta chain) was recovered during a study of T cell responses to AZD1222 COVID-19 vaccine. Whole-study context: Samples with a second dose at about 4 or about 12 weeks were pooled together.

Overall study findings and caveats: At study baseline, merely six AZD1222 recipients were seropositive. It should be noted that donors were predominantly white British and more often female, and clonal diversity was possibly underestimated.

There are 15 residues in the CDR3. The V gene's germline CDR1 is SNHLY and CDR2 FYNNEI. V lost 7 bases to trimming and J lost 4 bases, with 19 bases between them. Remarks on this clone: The antigen is not known.

This table comes from immunoSEQ multiplex PCR, and its TCRdb copy is limited to in-frame clones, with some not included. The data contain around 150,000 clones, roughly 90% of them singletons. The specimen was peripheral blood, collected on day 0 of AZD1222 vaccination. J is TRBJ1-1 and V is TRBV2, with a tentative D call TRBD1 (6 bases). This receptor was identified in an adult in good health. The CDR3 is CASIGDTGLSTEAFF. The CDR3 DNA sequence: TGTGCCAGCATCGGGGATACAGGGTTAAGCACTGAAGCTTTCTTT.